This T cell receptor (beta chain) originates from a study of metastatic and nonmetastatic thyroid tumors. About the study: Malignant and benign thyroid patients had repertoires compared in peripheral blood and tumor or nodule tissue. General study results and limits: Malignant thyroid tumors reportedly had TCR beta diversity that was significantly higher than in benign nodules, in blood and tumor.

Original processing methods: What underpinned the distant-metastasis classifier for papillary thyroid cancer was the set of CDR3 differences across clinicopathological groups. TCRdb re-clonotyped the PCR reads via MiXCR. The V and J calls and clone size are TCRdb's, not the authors'. Among around 26,000 clones listed, more than 20% were seen once. V dropped 5 bases and J dropped 3 bases, with 14 bases sitting between them. This CDR3 has 15 residues. CDR1 is MNHNS and CDR2 is SASEGT in the germline V gene. Every patient underwent thyroid surgery untreated. This clone occurred a few times. Its antigen is unknown.

Material for sequencing was blood. This TCR was sampled from a female donor with papillary thyroid cancer or a benign thyroid nodule (not recorded which). Some clones in this sample may be carry-over from other donors' samples. The rearrangement links TRBV6-1 to TRBJ1-5, with D perhaps matching TRBD1 (6 bases). CDR3 residues: CASSKQGPNNQPQHF. CDR3 coding DNA: TGTGCCAGCAGTAAGCAGGGGCCTAACAATCAGCCCCAGCATTTT.